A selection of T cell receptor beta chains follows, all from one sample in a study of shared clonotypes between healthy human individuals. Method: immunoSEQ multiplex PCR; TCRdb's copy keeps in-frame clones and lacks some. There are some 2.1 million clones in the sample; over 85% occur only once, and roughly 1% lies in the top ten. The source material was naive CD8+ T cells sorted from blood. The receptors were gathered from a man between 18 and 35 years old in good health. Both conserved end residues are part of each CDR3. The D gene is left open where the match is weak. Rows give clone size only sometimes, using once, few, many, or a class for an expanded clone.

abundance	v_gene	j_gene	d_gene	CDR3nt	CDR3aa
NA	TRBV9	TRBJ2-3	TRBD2	TGTGCCAGCAGCAAATCACTAGCGGGGGGGCCTGATACGCAGTATTTT	CASSKSLAGGPDTQYF
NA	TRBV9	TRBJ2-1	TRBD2	TGTGCCAGCAGCCCGCAAGGGGACTACCCTTACAATGAGCAGTTCTTC	CASSPQGDYPYNEQFF
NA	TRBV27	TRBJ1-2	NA	TGTGCCAGCAGTTCGAACTTTAACTATGGCTACACCTTC	CASSSNFNYGYTF
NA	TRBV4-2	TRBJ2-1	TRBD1	TGTGCCAGCAGCCATCCGGGACAGAGTTACAATGAGCAGTTCTTC	CASSHPGQSYNEQFF
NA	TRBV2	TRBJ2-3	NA	TGTGCCAGCAGTGAATGGGGGACGCTTACCGGGACAGATACGCAGTATTTT	CASSEWGTLTGTDTQYF
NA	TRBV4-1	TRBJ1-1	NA	TGCGCCAGCAGCCAAGATGGGGAGACTGAAGCTTTCTTT	CASSQDGETEAFF
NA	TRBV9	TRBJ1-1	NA	TGTGCCAGCAGCGTAGCCCCCGGCACTGAAGCTTTCTTT	CASSVAPGTEAFF
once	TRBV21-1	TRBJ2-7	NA	TGTGCCAGCAGCAAGGGCAGGGGCTCCTACGAGCAGTACTTC	CASSKGRGSYEQYF
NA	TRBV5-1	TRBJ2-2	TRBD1	TGCGCCAGTTACGGTCCGGGACAGTTCACCGGGGAGCTGTTTTTT	CASYGPGQFTGELFF
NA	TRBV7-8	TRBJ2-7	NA	TGTGCCAGCAGCTTATCCCAGGGCAGCGAGCAGTACTTC	CASSLSQGSEQYF
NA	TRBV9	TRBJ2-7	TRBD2	TGTGCCAGCAGCCCAAGCGGGGTCTCCTACGAGCAGTACTTC	CASSPSGVSYEQYF
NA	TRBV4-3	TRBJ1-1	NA	TGCGCCAGCAGCCAAGCTGAAGGGGTTACTGAAGCTTTCTTT	CASSQAEGVTEAFF
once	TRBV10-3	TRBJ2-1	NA	TGTGCCATCAGTGATTTCTACGAGAGCTCCTACAATGAGCAGTTCTTC	CAISDFYESSYNEQFF
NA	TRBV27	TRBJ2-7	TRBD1	TGTGCCAGCAGTTTATCGACAGGGGGCTACGAGCAGTACTTC	CASSLSTGGYEQYF
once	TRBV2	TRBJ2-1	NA	TGTGCCAGCACCACAGACGGCAGGGCTTCGTACAATGAGCAGTTCTTC	CASTTDGRASYNEQFF
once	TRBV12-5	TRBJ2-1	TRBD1	TGTGCTAGTGCCCTTGTAAGACAGGGGGCATCTTACAATGAGCAGTTCTTC	CASALVRQGASYNEQFF
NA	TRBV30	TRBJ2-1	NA	TGTGCCTGGAGCGGTGGGGTAGGATACAATGAGCAGTTCTTC	CAWSGGVGYNEQFF
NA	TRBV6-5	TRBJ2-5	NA	TGTGCCAGCAGTCCGGACCGGAGCCAAGAGACCCAGTACTTC	CASSPDRSQETQYF
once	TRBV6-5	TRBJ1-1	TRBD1	TGTGCCAGCAGTTACTTGACAGGGGATTCGACTGAAGCTTTCTTT	CASSYLTGDSTEAFF
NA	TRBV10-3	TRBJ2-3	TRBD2	TGTGCCATCAGTGGGGGTTTGTGGGAGGGCCGAATGAGCACAGATACGCAGTATTTT	CAISGGLWEGRMSTDTQYF
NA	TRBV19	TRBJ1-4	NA	TGTGCCAGTAGTCCCCCCGAGTCCCGCGATGAAAAACTGTTTTTT	CASSPPESRDEKLFF
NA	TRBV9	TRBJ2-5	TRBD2	TGTGCCAGCAGCGTAGACGGACTAGCGGGCCAAGAGACCCAGTACTTC	CASSVDGLAGQETQYF
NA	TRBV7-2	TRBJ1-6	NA	TGTGCCAGCAGCCCCATCATGTTCGCTAATTCACCCCTCCACTTT	CASSPIMFANSPLHF
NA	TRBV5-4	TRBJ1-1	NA	TGTGCCAGCAGCTTGTGGGAGGGGCCCTACACTGAAGCTTTCTTT	CASSLWEGPYTEAFF
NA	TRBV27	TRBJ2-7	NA	TGTGCCAGCAGTTTAGTCGGGTCGACCTACGAGCAGTACTTC	CASSLVGSTYEQYF
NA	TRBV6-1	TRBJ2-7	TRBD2	TGTGCCAGCAGTGAAACTAGCGGGAGGTGGTACGAGCAGTACTTC	CASSETSGRWYEQYF
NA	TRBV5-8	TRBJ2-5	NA	TGTGCCAGCAGCTTGGTGGCGGAGACCCAGTACTTC	CASSLVAETQYF
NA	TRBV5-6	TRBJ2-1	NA	TGTGCCAGCAGCTTGGGCGGTAGCCGAGAGCAGTTCTTC	CASSLGGSREQFF
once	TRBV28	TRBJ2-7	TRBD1	TGTGCCAGCAGCCCCAATGGTGAGGGACAGAACTACGAGCAGTACTTC	CASSPNGEGQNYEQYF
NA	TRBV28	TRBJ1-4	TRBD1	TGTGCCAGCAGTCCCTATTTGACAGGGGGCGGTGAAAAACTGTTTTTT	CASSPYLTGGGEKLFF
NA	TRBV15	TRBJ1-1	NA	TGTGCCACCAGCAGATACGGGGGGCTAACTGAAGCTTTCTTT	CATSRYGGLTEAFF
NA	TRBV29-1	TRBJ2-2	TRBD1	TGCAGCGTTCCAGTCGGGACAGGGAACACCGGGGAGCTGTTTTTT	CSVPVGTGNTGELFF
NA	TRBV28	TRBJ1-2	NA	TGTGCCAGCAGTCAAACCGGGGGGGGCCCTACTAACTATGGCTACACCTTC	CASSQTGGGPTNYGYTF
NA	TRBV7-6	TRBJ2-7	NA	TGTGCCAGCAGCTTAAAAGGGGGAAACGGGCAGTACTTC	CASSLKGGNGQYF
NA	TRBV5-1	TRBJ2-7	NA	TGCGCCAGCAGCCTCGGCCCCCTTTACGAGCAGTACTTC	CASSLGPLYEQYF
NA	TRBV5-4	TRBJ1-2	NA	TGTGCCAGCAGCTTAGGGGAGGACTATGGCTACACCTTC	CASSLGEDYGYTF
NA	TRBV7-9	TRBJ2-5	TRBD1	TGTGCCAGCAGCCTCAGGGACAGGACCCAAGAGACCCAGTACTTC	CASSLRDRTQETQYF
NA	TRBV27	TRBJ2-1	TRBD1	TGTGCCAGCAGTTTAGGGCCTGGGACAGGGGATGGGTATGAGCAGTTCTTC	CASSLGPGTGDGYEQFF
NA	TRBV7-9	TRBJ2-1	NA	TGTGCCAGCAGCTGGGAGAGCTACAATGAGCAGTTCTTC	CASSWESYNEQFF
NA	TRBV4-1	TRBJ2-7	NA	TGCGCCAGCAGCCAAATTTGGGACTCGACCTACGAGCAGTACTTC	CASSQIWDSTYEQYF
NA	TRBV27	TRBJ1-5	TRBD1	TGTGCCAGCAGTCCATCGACAGGGGAGAAAAATCAGCCCCAGCATTTT	CASSPSTGEKNQPQHF
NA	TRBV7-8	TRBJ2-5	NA	TGTGCCAGCAGCATCCAATCCTCCGGGGGAGGAACTCAGACCCAGTACTTC	CASSIQSSGGGTQTQYF
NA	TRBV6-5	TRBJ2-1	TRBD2	TGTGCCAGCAGTTCATTAGCGGGGGGATTAAACAATGAGCAGTTCTTC	CASSSLAGGLNNEQFF
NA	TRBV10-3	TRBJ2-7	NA	TGTGCCATCAGTGAGCCCGGGGAAGGGTTAGTCGAGCAGTACTTC	CAISEPGEGLVEQYF
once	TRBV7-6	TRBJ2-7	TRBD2	TGTGCCAGCAGCTTGAGCGGGAGGGGGGGTTACGAGCAGTACTTC	CASSLSGRGGYEQYF